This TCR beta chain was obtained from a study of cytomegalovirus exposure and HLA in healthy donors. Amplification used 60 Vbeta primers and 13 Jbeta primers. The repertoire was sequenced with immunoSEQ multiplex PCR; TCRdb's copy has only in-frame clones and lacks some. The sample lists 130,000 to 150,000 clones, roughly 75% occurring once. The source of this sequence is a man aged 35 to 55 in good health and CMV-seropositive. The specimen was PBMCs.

This CDR3 reads CAISAQDSPYQETQYF. The DNA of the CDR3 is TGTGCCATCAGTGCGCAGGACAGCCCGTACCAAGAGACCCAGTACTTC. The chain recombines TRBV10-3 with TRBJ2-5, with a weak D call TRBD1 (6 bases). Germline-derived CDR1 and CDR2 are ENHRY and SYGVKD. V dropped 4 bases and J dropped 0 bases, with 15 bases sitting between them. The CDR3 totals 16 residues.